The source of this T cell receptor (beta chain) is a study of blood T cell repertoires in COVID-19 (dated by TCRdb to about 2020). In the study overall: Samples covering the acute and convalescent phases of COVID-19 were provided by collaborators in the United States, Italy and Spain. The prospective study material was composed of cDNA or gDNA derived from T cells, B-cell-depleted T cells, or PBMCs. Deeply sampled blood TCRbeta repertoires from subjects exposed to, actively infected with, or recovered from COVID-19 were included in the dataset. The repertoires were made available in a free public database intended to serve as a resource for research on the immune response to SARS-CoV-2. Samples were obtained from the ongoing ImmuneRACE study (first 160 participants) and from about 1,300 subjects provided by 6 global collaborators. The sample metadata nearly always contained a de-identified subject ID, COVID-19 status, age in years and sex. Where available, HLA class I and class II types were obtained from metadata supplied by the sample provider rather than from assay-based typing. Study-level results and caveats: How much clinical and demographic metadata was included differed by source and by participant, and the metadata was provided uncurated.

A distance of 4 bases separates the germline ends of V and J, which lose 3 bases and 1 base respectively. The germline V gene specifies SGHRS as CDR1 and YFSETQ as CDR2. The CDR3 spans 12 residues, from the cysteine through the phenylalanine. Solely the CDR3 DNA is kept, with 36 bases framed from the first base. Regarding this clone: It lacks a known antigen. The input lacks base qualities; no much larger clone sits a single base away.

The collaborating institutions used their own protocols to collect whole blood in K2EDTA tubes. For TCRbeta analysis, collaborators shipped samples in one of three forms: frozen whole blood, isolated PBMCs, or DNA extracted from either of those sample types. TCRbeta CDR3 regions were amplified from genomic DNA by means of the immunoSEQ Assay, a bias-controlled multiplex PCR. Processing in the source paper ran as follows. Nucleated cell counts per sample were estimated from amplification of reference gene primers within the assay. To quantify the absolute abundance of each unique TCRbeta CDR3 rearrangement, sequence reads were collapsed and filtered. For each sample, productive Simpson clonality was calculated by taking the square root of Simpson's diversity index across productive rearrangements. TCRdb holds this immuneACCESS table with in-frame rearrangements only. Some clones are missing; in checked studies, unresolved V genes explain under half, and the rest has no known cause. V, J and clone size were drawn from that table, and D and trimming were deduced from the DNA. The sample data list tens of thousands of clones, and 70% to 85% of these were observed just once. Of the sample, around 4.1% falls within the top ten clones.

The clonotype comes from a woman in her sixties with acute or convalescent COVID-19. The sequence is built from TRBV5-1 and TRBJ1-1, with no confidently assigned D gene. The source material was peripheral blood. The DNA is as follows: TGCGCCAGCAGCTCAGGGAACACTGAAGCTTTCTTT. Translated, this is CASSSGNTEAFF.